This is a list of T cell receptor beta chains from one sample in a study of CD8+CD57+ T cells in acquired aplastic anemia. One entry per CDR3 protein, called by TCRdb with MiXCR from the reads. Found here are just over 450,000 distinct CDR3 sequences, about a third of them singletons; the top ten hold 0.8% to 0.85%. Material: sorted CD4+, CD8+, or CD8+CD57+ T cells (not recorded which) from PBMCs. The receptors shown here come from a human donor with aplastic anemia. CDR3s leave out the opening cysteine and the closing phenylalanine or tryptophan.

v_gene: TRBV4-1
j_gene: TRBJ1-4
CDR3aa: ASSQWGGEKLF

v_gene: TRBV2
j_gene: TRBJ2-5
CDR3aa: ATRAGRIETQY

v_gene: TRBV19
j_gene: TRBJ2-3
CDR3aa: ASSDRGREADTQY

v_gene: TRBV11-1
j_gene: TRBJ2-3
CDR3aa: ASSAMREGRDTQY

v_gene: TRBV6-1
j_gene: TRBJ2-7
CDR3aa: ASSNLLEQY

v_gene: TRBV18
j_gene: TRBJ2-1
CDR3aa: ASSGTSSAEQF

v_gene: TRBV2
j_gene: TRBJ1-3
CDR3aa: ASSGTLSGNTIY

v_gene: TRBV29-1
j_gene: TRBJ1-1
CDR3aa: SVVRQENTEAF

v_gene: TRBV10-3
j_gene: TRBJ1-3
CDR3aa: AISDQGFGGNTIY

v_gene: TRBV20-1
j_gene: TRBJ2-5
CDR3aa: SAFPAGGSETQY

v_gene: TRBV5-6
j_gene: TRBJ2-3
CDR3aa: ASSSRAGTDTQY

v_gene: TRBV7-3
j_gene: TRBJ1-1
CDR3aa: ASSPTMNTEAF

v_gene: TRBV6-5
j_gene: TRBJ1-6
CDR3aa: ASSSRASNSPLH

v_gene: TRBV2
j_gene: TRBJ1-2
CDR3aa: ASGGLSGYT

v_gene: TRBV7-2
j_gene: TRBJ2-7
CDR3aa: ASSFISRDEQY

v_gene: TRBV7-2
j_gene: TRBJ2-5
CDR3aa: ASSFGILPQETQY

v_gene: TRBV28
j_gene: TRBJ1-2
CDR3aa: ASRPPDRIYGYT

v_gene: TRBV2
j_gene: TRBJ2-7
CDR3aa: ASRGLRGGEQY

v_gene: TRBV2
j_gene: TRBJ1-5
CDR3aa: ASSEWDRTSPQH

v_gene: TRBV6-2/TRBV6-3
j_gene: TRBJ1-2
CDR3aa: ASSISSGTNYGYT

v_gene: TRBV5-1
j_gene: TRBJ2-1
CDR3aa: ASSLDEAEQF

v_gene: TRBV7-9
j_gene: TRBJ2-1
CDR3aa: ASSLDRVGYNEQF

v_gene: TRBV6-1
j_gene: TRBJ2-7
CDR3aa: ASRIAGRAYEQY

v_gene: TRBV29-1
j_gene: TRBJ1-6
CDR3aa: SARTDSYNSPLH

v_gene: TRBV12-3/TRBV12-4
j_gene: TRBJ1-4
CDR3aa: ASSLQGNEKLF

v_gene: TRBV30
j_gene: TRBJ1-2
CDR3aa: AWSSDWTNAYGYT

v_gene: TRBV7-9
j_gene: TRBJ1-1
CDR3aa: ASSQGRGVGTEAF

v_gene: TRBV10-3
j_gene: TRBJ1-6
CDR3aa: AISNPDRADSPLH

v_gene: TRBV10-2
j_gene: TRBJ2-2
CDR3aa: ASGLSRYTGELF

v_gene: TRBV7-9
j_gene: TRBJ2-5
CDR3aa: ASHRDRGLGETQY

v_gene: TRBV19
j_gene: TRBJ1-2
CDR3aa: ASSIRTGPEHGYT

v_gene: TRBV29-1
j_gene: TRBJ1-3
CDR3aa: SVDKQETGNTIY

v_gene: TRBV24-1
j_gene: TRBJ2-3
CDR3aa: ATSDPGGPTDTQY

v_gene: TRBV6-5
j_gene: TRBJ2-7
CDR3aa: ASRYLKSSYEQY

v_gene: TRBV16
j_gene: TRBJ1-1
CDR3aa: ASSPTREGEAF

v_gene: TRBV12-3/TRBV12-4
j_gene: TRBJ1-5
CDR3aa: ASNQDRGQPQH

v_gene: TRBV10-1
j_gene: TRBJ2-5
CDR3aa: ASSGTILETQY

v_gene: TRBV9
j_gene: TRBJ2-5
CDR3aa: ASSRYRQETQY

v_gene: TRBV2
j_gene: TRBJ2-1
CDR3aa: ASSDPGPPPGDEQF

v_gene: TRBV9
j_gene: TRBJ2-2
CDR3aa: ASSNSGIGTGELF

v_gene: TRBV7-3
j_gene: TRBJ2-1
CDR3aa: ASSPDRGASYNEQF

v_gene: TRBV15
j_gene: TRBJ1-5
CDR3aa: ATSRDTRGNQPQH

v_gene: TRBV28
j_gene: TRBJ2-1
CDR3aa: ASSCGTSGARERQKEQF

v_gene: TRBV2
j_gene: TRBJ1-5
CDR3aa: ASSVYNQPQH

v_gene: TRBV2
j_gene: TRBJ2-1
CDR3aa: ASSVVAGANNEQF

v_gene: TRBV24-1
j_gene: TRBJ2-3
CDR3aa: ATLGGGFSTDTQY

v_gene: TRBV2
j_gene: TRBJ2-1
CDR3aa: ASSVQGQGGYEQF

v_gene: TRBV10-3
j_gene: TRBJ2-3
CDR3aa: AISNTDRATDTQY

v_gene: TRBV10-2
j_gene: TRBJ2-3
CDR3aa: ASSPTSFTDTQY

v_gene: TRBV9
j_gene: TRBJ2-7
CDR3aa: ASSVSTSGTEQY

v_gene: TRBV3-1
j_gene: TRBJ1-5
CDR3aa: ASSQDWGQPQH

v_gene: TRBV6-1
j_gene: TRBJ1-3
CDR3aa: ASISSGGANTIY

v_gene: TRBV7-3
j_gene: TRBJ2-7
CDR3aa: ASSLIPGLNGQY

v_gene: TRBV7-2
j_gene: TRBJ2-7
CDR3aa: ASRLVGQGAKLYEQY

v_gene: TRBV7-3
j_gene: TRBJ2-3
CDR3aa: ASRQGRADTQY

v_gene: TRBV28
j_gene: TRBJ1-3
CDR3aa: ASTAGGPGNTIY

v_gene: TRBV6-1
j_gene: TRBJ1-6
CDR3aa: ASSEITQAPLH

v_gene: TRBV4-2
j_gene: TRBJ1-2
CDR3aa: ASMSDRSGGLLGDYGYT

v_gene: TRBV24-1
j_gene: TRBJ2-4
CDR3aa: ATIGSLDSLAKNIQY